This TCR beta chain came from a study of OX40 agonist ivuxolimab in advanced cancers. Looking at the study overall: Treatment of patients was with ivuxolimab, an agonistic anti-OX40 (CD134) antibody. Those enrolled were roughly 80% male, with a mean age of about 60 years and ages from 23 to 79. Previous treatment with anti-PD-1, anti-PD-L1 or anti-CTLA-4 therapy was allowed; 35% to 50% had received some. One hepatocellular carcinoma and a couple of cutaneous melanoma patients partially responded.

The assay was immunoSEQ multiplex PCR, and TCRdb's table has in-frame clones only and misses some. Of more than 50,000 clones detected, about 85% appear once; the ten largest clones hold 3.7%. Germline V gene data show CDR1 as SGHRS and CDR2 as YFSETQ. CDR3 size: 16 residues. A word on this clone: The junction departs from the called germline gene at one end, perhaps through a read error. Other nucleotide sequences from this sample produce the same CDR3.

The genes are TRBV5-1 and TRBJ2-6; D may be TRBD1 or TRBD2 (5 bases each). The material was CD4+ or CD8+ T cells sorted from blood, obtained in a trial of the OX40 agonist ivuxolimab. This receptor was taken from an adult with an advanced solid tumor such as melanoma, head and neck, liver or kidney cancer. CDR3 coding DNA: TGTGCCAGCAGCTTCACAGGAGCGGCTGGGGCCAACGTCCTGACTTTC. This sequence encodes CASSFTGAAGANVLTF.